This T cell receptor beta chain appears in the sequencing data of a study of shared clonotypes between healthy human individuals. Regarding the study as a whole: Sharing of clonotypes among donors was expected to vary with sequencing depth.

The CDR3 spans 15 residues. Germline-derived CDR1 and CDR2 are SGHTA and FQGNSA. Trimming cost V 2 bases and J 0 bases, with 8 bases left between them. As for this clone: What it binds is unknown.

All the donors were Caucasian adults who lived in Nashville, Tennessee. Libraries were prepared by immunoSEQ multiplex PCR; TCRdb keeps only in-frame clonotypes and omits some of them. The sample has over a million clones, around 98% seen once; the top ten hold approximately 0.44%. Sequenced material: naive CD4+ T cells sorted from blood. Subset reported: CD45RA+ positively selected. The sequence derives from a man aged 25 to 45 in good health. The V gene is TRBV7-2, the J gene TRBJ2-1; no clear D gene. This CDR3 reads CASSLIPSSYNEQFF. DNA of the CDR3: TGTGCCAGCAGCTTAATCCCGAGCTCCTACAATGAGCAGTTCTTC.